These T cell receptor beta chains were read from a single sample in a study of cytomegalovirus exposure and HLA in healthy donors. Generated by immunoSEQ multiplex PCR, the TCRdb table keeps only in-frame clones and is missing some. Altogether around 130,000 clones are present, 84% being singletons, with the ten largest covering around 3%. The sequencing sample was made of PBMCs. These receptors came from a woman younger than 30 in good health and CMV-seropositive. Each CDR3 is given with its conserved first and last residue. A D gene is named only where the DNA matches it firmly. Size is stated for part of the rows, as once, few or many counts, or as a class when the clone is expanded.

clone_size j_call v_call d_call cdr3_aa cdr3_nt
- TRBJ2-1 TRBV7-6 TRBD2 CASSLASSTSGGASYNEQFF TGTGCCAGCAGCTTAGCAAGTAGTACTAGCGGGGGGGCCTCCTACAATGAGCAGTTCTTC
- TRBJ2-7 TRBV27 - CASSFERKHEQYF TGTGCCAGCAGTTTCGAGAGGAAGCACGAGCAGTACTTC
- TRBJ1-1 TRBV18 TRBD1 CASSPRDRDTEAFF TGTGCCAGCTCACCACGAGACAGGGACACTGAAGCTTTCTTT
- TRBJ2-7 TRBV14 TRBD1 CASSRFGQGASEQYF TGTGCCAGCAGCCGCTTCGGACAGGGGGCTAGCGAGCAGTACTTC
- TRBJ2-7 TRBV10-1 TRBD2 CASSDGGDDEQYF TGCGCCAGCAGTGACGGGGGGGACGACGAGCAGTACTTC
- TRBJ1-1 TRBV6-5 TRBD1 CASTLQGTDTEAFF TGTGCCAGCACCCTACAGGGGACGGACACTGAAGCTTTCTTT
once TRBJ1-5 TRBV2 - CASSVQGGDQPQHF TGTGCCAGCAGTGTACAGGGAGGGGATCAGCCCCAGCATTTT
- TRBJ1-1 TRBV19 TRBD1 CASYGTASYTEAFF TGTGCCAGCTACGGGACAGCATCATACACTGAAGCTTTCTTT
- TRBJ2-3 TRBV7-9 TRBD2 CASSPTSGGTDTQYF TGTGCCAGCAGCCCGACTAGCGGGGGCACAGATACGCAGTATTTT
- TRBJ2-7 TRBV15 TRBD1 CATRHRDRFYEQYF TGTGCCACCAGACACCGGGACAGATTTTACGAGCAGTACTTC
- TRBJ2-1 TRBV14 TRBD2 CASSQFSGGEQFF TGTGCCAGCAGCCAGTTTAGCGGGGGAGAGCAGTTCTTC
- TRBJ2-2 TRBV6-1 TRBD1 CASDRTGVDTGELFF TGTGCCAGCGACAGGACAGGGGTCGACACCGGGGAGCTGTTTTTT
- TRBJ1-1 TRBV25-1 TRBD1 CASSDSGTGGVPHTEAFF TGTGCCAGCAGTGACTCGGGGACAGGGGGCGTCCCCCACACTGAAGCTTTCTTT
- TRBJ2-7 TRBV29-1 TRBD2 CSGRGGSNYEQYF TGCAGCGGCCGGGGGGGCTCGAACTACGAGCAGTACTTC
- TRBJ2-5 TRBV4-2 TRBD2 CASSQVFGAGGPGTQYF TGTGCCAGCAGCCAAGTTTTTGGAGCGGGGGGGCCAGGGACCCAGTACTTC
once TRBJ2-7 TRBV4-1 TRBD1 CASSGSGGAGYEQYF TGCGCCAGCAGCGGATCAGGGGGCGCGGGTTACGAGCAGTACTTC
- TRBJ1-5 TRBV12-1 - CASTPQIAPFNQPQHF TGTGCCAGCACCCCACAGATTGCCCCGTTTAATCAGCCCCAGCATTTT
few TRBJ2-3 TRBV6-5 TRBD1 CASSYGQGITDTQYF TGTGCCAGCAGTTATGGACAGGGGATCACAGATACGCAGTATTTT
- TRBJ2-1 TRBV11-3 - CASSLESGSSYNEQFF TGTGCCAGCAGCTTAGAGAGCGGTAGCTCCTACAATGAGCAGTTCTTC
- TRBJ2-5 TRBV11-3 TRBD2 CASSFSGGAEETQYF TGTGCCAGCAGCTTTAGCGGGGGGGCAGAAGAGACCCAGTACTTC
- TRBJ2-3 TRBV9 - CASSARQGTDTQYF TGTGCCAGCAGCGCCCGGCAGGGGACAGATACGCAGTATTTT
- TRBJ2-5 TRBV4-1 - CASSQDSLIETQYF TGCGCCAGCAGCCAAGATAGTCTCATAGAGACCCAGTACTTC
- TRBJ1-4 TRBV18 TRBD1 CASSQGGSDEKLFF TGTGCCAGCTCCCAAGGGGGCTCGGATGAAAAACTGTTTTTT
- TRBJ1-4 TRBV6-1 - CAIGDGLIMGEKLFF TGTGCCATCGGGGACGGACTAATAATGGGGGAAAAACTGTTTTTT
- TRBJ1-3 TRBV5-4 - CASSFGGGNTIYF TGTGCCAGCAGCTTCGGGGGTGGAAACACCATATATTTT
- TRBJ2-2 TRBV28 - CASCFGRGEPNTGELFF TGTGCCAGCTGCTTTGGGCGCGGGGAACCGAACACCGGGGAGCTGTTTTTT
- TRBJ2-1 TRBV12-5 - CASGLVRAGSYNEQFF TGTGCTAGTGGTTTGGTACGGGCAGGGTCCTACAATGAGCAGTTCTTC
- TRBJ1-6 TRBV13 - CASSLEDSTLHF TGTGCCAGCAGCTTAGAGGACAGCACCCTCCACTTT
- TRBJ1-6 TRBV13 TRBD1 CASSLGLQGRNSPLHF TGTGCCAGCAGCTTAGGGCTACAGGGGCGGAATTCACCCCTCCACTTT
- TRBJ2-7 TRBV5-1 - CASSLAGGTSYEQYF TGCGCCAGCAGCTTGGCGGGGGGCACCTCCTACGAGCAGTACTTC
few TRBJ1-1 TRBV9 - CASSVEELNTEAFF TGTGCCAGCAGCGTAGAGGAGTTGAACACTGAAGCTTTCTTT
- TRBJ1-2 TRBV30 - CAWKGMALANGYTF TGTGCCTGGAAGGGTATGGCTCTAGCCAATGGCTACACCTTC
- TRBJ1-2 TRBV6-5 - CASSPGGSGNYGYTF TGTGCCAGCAGTCCAGGAGGATCCGGAAACTATGGCTACACCTTC
- TRBJ2-7 TRBV9 TRBD1 CASSVAGTGDYEQYF TGTGCCAGCAGCGTAGCTGGGACAGGGGACTACGAGCAGTACTTC
- TRBJ1-2 TRBV11-2 - CASSSTTYGYTF TGTGCCAGCAGCTCCACAACCTATGGCTACACCTTC
- TRBJ1-2 TRBV25-1 - CASSDPTSDANYGYTF TGTGCCAGCAGTGACCCCACCAGTGATGCTAACTATGGCTACACCTTC
- TRBJ2-1 TRBV20-1 - CSASGEGEQFF TGCAGTGCTAGCGGGGAAGGGGAGCAGTTCTTC
- TRBJ2-1 TRBV6-1 - CASNPGWDEQFF TGTGCCAGCAATCCAGGGTGGGATGAGCAGTTCTTC
- TRBJ1-2 TRBV5-1 - CASSFREPGEDGYTF TGCGCCAGCAGCTTTCGGGAGCCAGGCGAGGATGGCTACACCTTC
- TRBJ2-1 TRBV6-5 - CASRDSFNEQFF TGTGCCAGCAGGGACTCCTTCAATGAGCAGTTCTTC
- TRBJ2-1 TRBV13 - CASSRSSYNEQFF TGTGCCAGCAGCCGTTCCTCCTACAATGAGCAGTTCTTC